The 16 T cell receptor beta chains in this list originate from one sample, sequenced in a study of siplizumab effects on memory and regulatory T cells. Assay: immunoSEQ multiplex PCR; the TCRdb copy retains only in-frame clones and omits some. The data hold 95,000 to 130,000 clones, with roughly 94% observed a single time. Sequenced sample: non-Treg CD4+ T cells sorted from blood. These receptors were collected from a human donor in good health.

This rearrangement joins TRBV19 to TRBJ1-2; 8 nucleotides line up with TRBD1. The CDR3 runs 14 residues. Looked up from germline, CDR1 is LNHDA and CDR2 is SQIVND (reference sequence). The J segment lost 2 bases and the V segment lost 4 bases, leaving 3 bases of the junction unmatched. CDR3 nucleotide sequence: TGTGCCAGTAGTAAGGGACAGGCGAACTATGGCTACACCTTC. Protein sequence: CASSKGQANYGYTF.

V gene TRBV19 combines with J gene TRBJ2-7; TRBD1 agrees at 10 bases. The CDR3 sequence is 15 residues long. V gave up 6 bases and J gave up 2 bases; unmatched junction bases: 7. CDR1 is LNHDA, CDR2 SQIVND, per germline (reference sequence). CDR3 amino acids: CASRADGTGAYEQYF. CDR3 bases: TGTGCCAGTAGGGCGGACGGGACAGGGGCCTACGAGCAGTACTTC. Drawing the rest from reference TRBV19 and TRBJ2-7, the complete variable domain is DGGITQSPKYLFRKEGQNVTLSCEQNLNHDAMYWYRQDPGQGLRLIYYSQIVNDFQKGDIAEGYSVSREKKESFPLTVTSAQKNPTAFYLCASRADGTGAYEQYFGPGTRLTVT.

The rearrangement uses TRBV4-1 and TRBJ1-3; a weak D match, TRBD1 (5 bases). Germline loops: CDR1 MGHRA, CDR2 YSYEKL. The CDR3 contains 13 residues. The germline V and J ends were trimmed by 2 bases and 6 bases, with 8 bases remaining between them. CDR3 nucleotide sequence: TGCGCCAGCAGCCAACCAGGGCAAAACACCATATATTTT. Its protein product is CASSQPGQNTIYF.

In this sample, this clone turned up once. This chain uses TRBV7-8 with TRBJ1-3; D gene unclear. The germline gives CDR1 SGHVS, CDR2 FQNEAQ. The CDR3 has 14 residues. V was shortened by 4 bases and J by 4 bases, with 11 bases between the two germline ends. CDR3 region: CASSYLPLGNTIYF. In DNA, the CDR3 is TGTGCCAGCAGCTACTTACCCCTCGGAAACACCATATATTTT.

This chain links TRBV12-2 with TRBJ2-3; the table's D call, TRBD2, was not checked against the DNA. TRBV12-2 is a pseudogene segment. The CDR3 contains 17 residues. CDR3 sequence reads: CASRLKGLSCGTDTQYF. The CDR3, as DNA: TGTGCAAGTCGCTTAAAGGGACTTAGTTGCGGCACAGATACGCAGTATTTT.

The V and J genes are TRBV6-5 and TRBJ1-3, with a weak D call TRBD1 (6 bases). The length of the CDR3 is 12 residues. The germline V gene encodes CDR1 MNHEY and CDR2 SVGAGI. Trimming stripped 7 bases from V and 9 bases from J, with 13 bases between. CDR3 bases: TGTGCCAGCACCCAAGGGGGTGGCACCATATATTTT. It is translated as CASTQGGGTIYF.

The chain joins TRBV29-1 to TRBJ1-2; 9 bases fit TRBD1. V trimming: 3 bases; J trimming: 8 bases; junction bases outside the gene matches: 4. This CDR3 contains 12 residues. The germline CDR1 and CDR2 sequences are SQVTM and ANQGSEA. The CDR3 sequence is CSVDRDRVGYTF. CDR3 in DNA: TGCAGCGTTGATCGGGACAGGGTAGGCTACACCTTC.

This clone has just a few counts. The V gene is TRBV6-5, the J gene TRBJ1-5, with TRBD1 identical over 10 bases. This CDR3 has 13 residues. CDR1 is MNHEY, CDR2 SVGAGI, per germline. The V segment lost 6 bases and the J segment 7 bases; nucleotides outside the gene matches: 3. In DNA, the CDR3 is TGTGCCAGCAGGACGACAGGGGGCCAGCCCCAGCATTTT. This sequence encodes CASRTTGGQPQHF.

V gene TRBV6-5 combines with J gene TRBJ1-1; the match to TRBD1 covers 9 bases. The ends lost 2 bases at V and 5 bases at J; junction bases unmatched: 3. Germline V lookup: CDR1 MNHEY, CDR2 SVGAGI. This CDR3 region has 14 residues. The CDR3 coding sequence is TGTGCCAGCAGTTACGACGGACAGGGGACTGAAGCTTTCTTT. It encodes CASSYDGQGTEAFF.

In DNA form, the CDR3 reads TGTGCCAGCAGCGTAGGCCCCGGGTCCTCTTCTGGAAACACCATATATTTT. The encoded protein is CASSVGPGSSSGNTIYF. This rearrangement joins TRBV9 to TRBJ1-3; D unclear. Trimming removed 0 bases at V and 1 base at J, with 14 bases between. This CDR3 spans 17 amino acids. The germline V gene encodes CDR1 SGDLS and CDR2 YYNGEE.

This rearrangement joins TRBV2 to TRBJ2-1; TRBD1 might be the D (5 bases). The CDR3 spans 13 residues. Per germline, CDR1 SNHLY and CDR2 FYNNEI. The V and J ends lost 6 bases and 7 bases respectively, with 13 bases between them. The DNA of the CDR3 is TGTGCCAGCAGCGGGTTAACAGGTAATGAGCAGTTCTTC. Translating gives CASSGLTGNEQFF. Based on the CDR3 plus reference TRBV2 and TRBJ2-1, the full variable domain is EPEVTQTPSHQVTQMGQEVILRCVPISNHLYFYWYRQILGQKVEFLVSFYNNEISEKSEIFDDQFSVERPDGSNFTLKIRSTKLEDSAMYFCASSGLTGNEQFFGPGTRLTVL.

The chain couples TRBV9 to TRBJ2-1; TRBD2 aligns across 7 bases. CDR1 SGDLS and CDR2 YYNGEE come from the germline V gene. The J segment lost 1 base and the V segment lost 1 base, leaving 5 bases of the junction unmatched. CDR3 length: 16 amino acids. CDR3: CASSVNSGGSYNEQFF. CDR3 DNA sequence: TGTGCCAGCAGCGTAAATTCGGGAGGTTCCTACAATGAGCAGTTCTTC.

The V and J genes are TRBV6-1 and TRBJ2-1; D may be TRBD1 (6 bases). Germline V gene sequence: CDR1 MNHNS, CDR2 SASEGT. Trimming took off 3 bases at V and 4 bases at J, with 13 bases between the two ends. The CDR3 loop spans 15 amino acids. The CDR3 protein is CASSESGHPYNEQFF. CDR3 DNA sequence: TGTGCCAGCAGTGAGTCGGGACATCCTTACAATGAGCAGTTCTTC.

The chain couples TRBV7-2 to TRBJ1-1; the D is unclear. Germline values: CDR1 SGHTA, CDR2 FQGNSA. This CDR3 has 13 amino acids. Trimming pared 2 bases from V and 1 base from J, leaving 5 bases between. The CDR3: CASSLQENTEAFF. The CDR3 nucleotides read TGTGCCAGCAGCTTACAGGAGAACACTGAAGCTTTCTTT.

This chain connects TRBV7-2 to TRBJ2-3, with 7 positions matching TRBD2. This CDR3 is 13 amino acids long. Germline loops: CDR1 SGHTA, CDR2 FQGNSA. Trimming took 5 bases from V and 4 from J; bases not matched to a gene: 3. This CDR3 is CASSLGLADTQYF. The CDR3 region has the DNA TGTGCCAGCAGCCTTGGACTAGCAGATACGCAGTATTTT.

The rearrangement links TRBV9 to TRBJ2-2, with 9 bases that match TRBD2. This CDR3 comprises 21 residues. V was pared by 4 bases and J by 3 bases, with 22 bases of the junction left unmatched. CDR1 is SGDLS and CDR2 is YYNGEE in the germline V gene. DNA for the CDR3: TGTGCCAGCAGCCCCAGGGGGGGTAGCGGGGGTAGGCCCCGGGACACCGGGGAGCTGTTTTTT. Translating gives CASSPRGGSGGRPRDTGELFF.